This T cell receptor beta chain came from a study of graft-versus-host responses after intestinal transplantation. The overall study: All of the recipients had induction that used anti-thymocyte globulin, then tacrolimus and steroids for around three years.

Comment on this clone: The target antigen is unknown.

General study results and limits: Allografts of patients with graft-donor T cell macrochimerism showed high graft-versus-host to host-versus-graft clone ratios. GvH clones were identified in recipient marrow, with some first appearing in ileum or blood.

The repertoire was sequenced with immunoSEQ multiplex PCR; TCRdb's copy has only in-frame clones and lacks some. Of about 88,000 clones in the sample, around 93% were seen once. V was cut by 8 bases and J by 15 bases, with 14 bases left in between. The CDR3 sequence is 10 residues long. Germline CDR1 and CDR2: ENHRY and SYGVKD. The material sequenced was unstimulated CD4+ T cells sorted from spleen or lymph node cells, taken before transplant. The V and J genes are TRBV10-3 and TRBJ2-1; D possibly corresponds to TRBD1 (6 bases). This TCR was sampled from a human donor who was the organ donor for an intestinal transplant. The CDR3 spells CAIGGRDMFF. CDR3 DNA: TGTGCCATCGGCGGACGGGACATGTTCTTC.